This T cell receptor (beta chain) is from a study of blood T cell repertoires in COVID-19. Method: immunoSEQ multiplex PCR; TCRdb's copy keeps in-frame clones and lacks some. The data contain around 200,000 clones, approximately 80% of them singletons. V lost 1 base, J lost 0 bases, and 4 bases lay in between. The germline V gene encodes CDR1 LNHNV and CDR2 YYDKDF (reference sequence). The CDR3 loop spans 14 amino acids. The sequence came from a woman in her thirties or forties with COVID-19, enrolled during active disease. The chain recombines TRBV15 with TRBJ1-3; the D is unclear. The specimen sequenced was peripheral blood. The CDR3 bases are TGTGCCACCAGCAGAGGTCTCTCTGGAAACACCATATATTTT. Encoded protein: CATSRGLSGNTIYF.